The 20 T cell receptor beta chains given below trace back to one sample, sequenced in a study of tumor and adjacent non-tumor tissue in lung cancer. A modified ARM-PCR protocol with three rounds of nested PCR amplified TCRbeta. TCRdb reprocessed the multiplex PCR reads with MiXCR, giving one entry per CDR3 protein. This table has about 75,000 distinct CDR3 sequences, less than 75% appearing once. The template was RNA from unsorted bulk tissue. Distant lung tissue was collected more than 3 cm away from the tumor edge. Source material: distant non-tumor lung tissue. The receptors come from a woman in her fifties or sixties with non-small cell lung cancer.

This clonotype occurred many times. The chain has TRBV6-1 and TRBJ1-6; D unresolved. From germline, CDR1 is MNHNS and CDR2 SASEGT. Trimming shortened V by 6 bases and J by 9 bases, and 15 bases separated the two germline ends. The length of the CDR3 is 14 residues. DNA for the CDR3: TGTGCCAGCAGCCCCGGGCGGGAGACTTCACCCCTCCACTTT. Translating it yields CASSPGRETSPLHF.

Details on this clonotype: A much larger clone is a single base away; this may be a read error. This chain joins TRBV6-5 and TRBJ2-5; 9 bases match TRBD2. Trimming cost V 0 bases and J 5 bases; bases outside gene matches: 7. Germline CDR1 reads MNHEY; CDR2 reads SVGAGI. This CDR3 spans 16 amino acids. The CDR3 spells CASSYSVAGVVETQYF. CDR3 bases: TGTGCCAGCAGTTACTCAGTAGCGGGAGTAGTGGAGACCCAGTACTTC.

This clonotype was seen repeatedly, ten times or more. This chain joins TRBV6-5 and TRBJ1-6; D ambiguous. The ends were cut back, 6 bases at V and 10 bases at J, with 10 bases in the middle. This CDR3 contains 12 residues. Germline values: CDR1 MNHEY, CDR2 SVGAGI. CDR3 residues: CASRSPGSPLHF. The CDR3 nucleotides read TGTGCCAGCAGATCCCCGGGGTCACCCCTCCACTTT.

As concerns this clonotype: The junction departs from the called germline gene at one end, perhaps through a read error. The CDR3: CASSLSPLGEQLF. The CDR3 DNA follows: TGTGCCAGCAGCTTATCTCCGCTGGGTGAGCAGTTATTC. The chain couples TRBV11-1 to TRBJ2-1, with D unclear. This CDR3 is built from 13 residues. The germline V gene has CDR1 SGHAT and CDR2 FQDESV (reference sequence).

V gene TRBV11-2 combines with J gene TRBJ2-7; D unresolved. The CDR3 spans 13 residues. The germline V gene has CDR1 SGHAT and CDR2 FQNNGV. V was cut by 2 bases and J by 7 bases, with 12 bases left in between. The CDR3 DNA reads TGTGCCAGCAGCTTAAGAGAGGACGTGGAGCAGTACTTC. Its protein product is CASSLREDVEQYF.

Points on this clonotype: Since a much larger clone is just one base distant, this may be a read error. CDR3: CASSQGTGWYGQYF. CDR3 DNA sequence: TGTGCCAGCAGTCAAGGGACAGGGTGGTACGGGCAGTACTTC. The rearrangement joins TRBV12-3 or TRBV12-4 to TRBJ2-7; TRBD1 agrees at 9 bases. The CDR3 totals 14 residues.

Details on this clonotype: Compared with germline, one end of the junction differs, possibly owing to a read error. The rearrangement joins TRBV11-2 to TRBJ2-2; TRBD1 is a possible D gene (6 bases). The length of the CDR3 is 14 residues. Germline CDR1 SGHAT, CDR2 FQNNGV. DNA of the CDR3: TGTGCCAGCAGCTTATCCACAGGGATCGGGGAGCTGTTATTT. It is translated as CASSLSTGIGELLF.

The chain combines TRBV20-1 with TRBJ2-1; maybe TRBD2 (7 bases). This CDR3 contains 14 residues. The ends were cut back, 3 bases at V and 3 bases at J, with 12 bases in the middle. Germline V gene data show CDR1 as DFQATT and CDR2 as SNEGSKA (reference sequence). This CDR3 is CSASGGAYYNEQFF. The CDR3 coding sequence is TGCAGTGCTAGTGGGGGGGCCTACTACAATGAGCAGTTCTTC.

As to this clonotype: A junction boundary mismatches the germline segment, possibly from a read error. The V and J genes are TRBV5-4 and TRBJ1-6, with D uncertain. CDR1 SGHNT and CDR2 YYREEE come from the germline V gene (reference sequence). This CDR3 is built from 18 residues. CDR3 amino acids: CAGSLGLVLSSYNSPLHF. CDR3 in DNA: TGTGCCGGCAGCTTGGGTCTAGTGTTGAGCTCCTATAATTCACCCCTCCACTTT.

With regard to this clonotype: A much bigger clone sits one base away, suggesting this may be a read error. The V and J genes are TRBV28 and TRBJ1-2, with 9 bases that match TRBD1. The germline V gene has CDR1 MDHEN and CDR2 SYDVKM. This CDR3 comprises 13 residues. V lost 6 bases and J lost 8; bases outside the gene matches: 7. The chain's CDR3 is CASRLTGGSGYTF. The CDR3 DNA is TGTGCCAGCAGACTGACAGGGGGTTCAGGCTACACCTTC.

To note about this clonotype: Its ends do not fully match the called genes, so a read error is possible. The rearrangement joins TRBV28 to TRBJ1-5, with D possibly TRBD1 on 5 matching bases. CDR1 MDHEN and CDR2 SYDVKM come from the germline V gene. The CDR3 has 14 residues. CDR3 DNA: TGTGCCGGCAGTTCCGGGGGTTTCATTCAGCCCCAGCATTTT. Its translation is CAGSSGGFIQPQHF. Full variable domain (missing parts from reference TRBV28 and TRBJ1-5): DVKVTQSSRYLVKRTGEKVFLECVQDMDHENMFWYRQDPGLGLRLIYFSYDVKMKEKGDIPEGYSVSREKKERFSLILESASTNQTSMYLCAGSSGGFIQPQHFGDGTRLSIL.

This clonotype was picked up one time. The chain couples TRBV20-1 to TRBJ2-7; TRBD2 is a possible D gene (5 bases). CDR3 length: 13 residues. In germline, CDR1 is DFQATT, CDR2 SNEGSKA (reference sequence). V lost 5 bases and J lost 6, with 17 bases in between. The chain's CDR3 is CSAPRDFSCEQYF. The CDR3 nucleotides read TGCAGTGCTCCACGGGATTTTAGCTGCGAGCAGTACTTC.

With regard to this clonotype: A read error may produce the germline difference seen at one junction end. This chain uses TRBV20-1 with TRBJ1-1, with 7 bases aligning to TRBD1. CDR3 length equals 16 residues. Germline CDR1 DFQATT, CDR2 SNEGSKA (reference sequence). DNA of the CDR3: TGCAGTGCTACAGGGGGGAGGCCGTGGATGAACACTGAAGTTTTCTTT. Protein: CSATGGRPWMNTEVFF.

Concerning this clonotype itself: Compared with germline, one end of the junction differs, possibly owing to a read error. The chain couples TRBV28 to TRBJ2-7; possibly TRBD2 for D (7 bases). The CDR3 runs to 14 residues. CDR1 is MDHEN and CDR2 is SYDVKM in the germline V gene. This CDR3 is CASSYGIGGAELYF. The CDR3 nucleotides read TGTGCCAGCAGCTATGGGATAGGGGGGGCCGAGCTGTACTTC.

This clonotype was detected a few times. This may be a read error: a much more frequent sequence differs by one nucleotide. The V call is TRBV24-1, the J call TRBJ2-3; TRBD2 matches at 10 bases. V was pared by 4 bases and J by 7 bases, with 13 bases of the junction left unmatched. Per germline, CDR1 KGHDR and CDR2 SFDVKD. The CDR3 loop spans 17 amino acids. CDR3 amino acids: CATSDSSGSAVYNTQYF. DNA of the CDR3: TGTGCCACCAGTGACTCTAGCGGGAGTGCAGTATACAATACGCAGTATTTT.

The CDR3 bases are TGTGCCAGCAGCCCGACCGGGGGGCAGGCCAATGAGCAGTTCTTC. Its translation: CASSPTGGQANEQFF. The rearrangement links TRBV28 to TRBJ2-1; possible D gene TRBD2, 7 bases. Germline V lookup: CDR1 MDHEN, CDR2 SYDVKM. The CDR3 is 15 amino acids. V lost 6 bases and J 6 bases, leaving 18 bases between the germline ends.

The chain carries TRBV28 and TRBJ2-5; D is possibly TRBD2 (5 bases). CDR3 length: 15 amino acids. CDR1 and CDR2 (germline): MDHEN, SYDVKM. The ends were cut back, 9 bases at V and 9 bases at J, with 26 bases in the middle. CDR3 coding DNA: TGTGCCAGTAAGCTAGCAGGAGACAACAAGAGGGCCCAGTACTTC. Protein: CASKLAGDNKRAQYF.

This clonotype showed up many times. The chain recombines TRBV12-3 or TRBV12-4 with TRBJ2-3; 11 bases fit TRBD2. J was trimmed by 0 bases and V by 4 bases; bases with no gene match: 6. The CDR3 runs 17 residues. CDR3 residues: CASSSGGLAASTDTQYF. The CDR3 nucleotides read TGTGCCAGCAGTTCAGGGGGACTAGCGGCTAGCACAGATACGCAGTATTTT.

V gene TRBV4-1 combines with J gene TRBJ1-2; D is undetermined. Germline CDR1 MGHRA, CDR2 YSYEKL. The CDR3 is 13 residues long. The DNA of the CDR3 is TGCGTCAGTTCGGGTGTGTGTAACTATGGCTACACCTTC. Translation: CVSSGVCNYGYTF.

The rearrangement links TRBV4-1 to TRBJ1-1, with D unresolved. Looked up from germline, CDR1 is MGHRA and CDR2 is YSYEKL. Trimming removed 4 bases at V and 5 bases at J, with 20 bases between. This CDR3 has 16 amino acids. The CDR3: CASSRDRYRAKTEAFF. The CDR3 nucleotides read TGCGCCAGCAGCCGAGATCGTTACAGAGCGAAGACTGAAGCTTTCTTT.